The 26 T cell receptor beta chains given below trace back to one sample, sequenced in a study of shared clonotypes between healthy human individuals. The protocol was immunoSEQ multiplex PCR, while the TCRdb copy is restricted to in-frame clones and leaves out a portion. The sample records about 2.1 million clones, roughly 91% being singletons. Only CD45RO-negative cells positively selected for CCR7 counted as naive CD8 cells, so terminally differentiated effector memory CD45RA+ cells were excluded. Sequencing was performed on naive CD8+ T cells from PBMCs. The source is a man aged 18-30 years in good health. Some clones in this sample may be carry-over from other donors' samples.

The CDR3 is CASSDSGAPYNEQFF. As DNA, the CDR3 is TGTGCCAGCAGTGACTCTGGTGCCCCCTACAATGAGCAGTTCTTC. The gene calls are TRBV6-4 and TRBJ2-1; D call uncertain. The CDR3 sequence is 15 residues long. The germline CDR1 and CDR2 sequences are MRHNA and SNTAGT. V dropped 0 bases and J dropped 2 bases, with 8 bases sitting between them.

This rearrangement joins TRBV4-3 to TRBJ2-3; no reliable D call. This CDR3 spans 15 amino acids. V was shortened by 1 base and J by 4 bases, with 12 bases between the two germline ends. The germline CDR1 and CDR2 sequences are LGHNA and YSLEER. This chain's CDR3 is CASSQGLPRADTQYF. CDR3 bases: TGCGCCAGCAGCCAAGGACTCCCCCGGGCAGATACGCAGTATTTT.

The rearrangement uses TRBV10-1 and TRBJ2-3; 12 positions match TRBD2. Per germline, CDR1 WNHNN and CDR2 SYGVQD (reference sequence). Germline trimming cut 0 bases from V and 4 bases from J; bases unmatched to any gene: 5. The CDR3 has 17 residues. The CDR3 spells CASSESAPSGRADTQYF. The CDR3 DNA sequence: TGCGCCAGCAGTGAGTCGGCCCCTAGCGGGAGGGCAGATACGCAGTATTTT.

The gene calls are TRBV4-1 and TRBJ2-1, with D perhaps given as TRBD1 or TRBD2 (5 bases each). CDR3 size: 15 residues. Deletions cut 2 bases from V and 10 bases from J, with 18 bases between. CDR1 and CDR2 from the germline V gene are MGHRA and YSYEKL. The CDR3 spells CASSQPGGLVGEQFF. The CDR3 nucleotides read TGCGCCAGCAGCCAACCTGGGGGTCTCGTGGGAGAGCAGTTCTTC.

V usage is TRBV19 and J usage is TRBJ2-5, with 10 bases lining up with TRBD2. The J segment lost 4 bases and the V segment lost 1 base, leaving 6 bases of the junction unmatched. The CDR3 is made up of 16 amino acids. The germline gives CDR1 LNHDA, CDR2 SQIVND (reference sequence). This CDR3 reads CASSIGRTSGAETQYF. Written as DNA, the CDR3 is TGTGCCAGTAGTATAGGACGGACTAGCGGAGCAGAGACCCAGTACTTC.

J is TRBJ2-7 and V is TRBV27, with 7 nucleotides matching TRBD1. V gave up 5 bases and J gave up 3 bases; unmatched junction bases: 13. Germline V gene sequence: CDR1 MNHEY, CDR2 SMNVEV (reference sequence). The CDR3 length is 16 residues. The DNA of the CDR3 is TGTGCCAGCAGTACCAGGTCCGGGACAGCTCTCTACGAGCAGTACTTC. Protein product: CASSTRSGTALYEQYF.

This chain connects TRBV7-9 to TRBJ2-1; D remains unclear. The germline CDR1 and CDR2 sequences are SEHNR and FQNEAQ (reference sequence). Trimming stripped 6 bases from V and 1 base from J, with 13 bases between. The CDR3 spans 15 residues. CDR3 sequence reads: CASRSAFISYNEQFF. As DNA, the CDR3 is TGTGCCAGCAGATCAGCCTTCATTTCCTACAATGAGCAGTTCTTC.

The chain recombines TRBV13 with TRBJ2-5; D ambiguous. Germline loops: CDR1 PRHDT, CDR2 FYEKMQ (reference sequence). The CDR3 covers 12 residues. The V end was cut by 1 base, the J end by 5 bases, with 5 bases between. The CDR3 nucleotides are TGTGCCAGCAGCTTAGTGAGCGAGACCCAGTACTTC. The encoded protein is CASSLVSETQYF. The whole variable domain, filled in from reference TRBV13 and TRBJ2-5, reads AAGVIQSPRHLIKEKRETATLKCYPIPRHDTVYWYQQGPGQDPQFLISFYEKMQSDKGSIPDRFSAQQFSDYHSELNMSSLELGDSALYFCASSLVSETQYFGPGTRLLVL.

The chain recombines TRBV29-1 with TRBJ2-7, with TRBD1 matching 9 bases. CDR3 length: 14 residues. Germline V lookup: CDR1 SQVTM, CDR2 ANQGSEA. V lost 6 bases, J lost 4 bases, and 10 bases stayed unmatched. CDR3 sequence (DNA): TGCAGCGTATACGGCGGGACAGGGTTTTACGAGCAGTACTTC. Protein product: CSVYGGTGFYEQYF.

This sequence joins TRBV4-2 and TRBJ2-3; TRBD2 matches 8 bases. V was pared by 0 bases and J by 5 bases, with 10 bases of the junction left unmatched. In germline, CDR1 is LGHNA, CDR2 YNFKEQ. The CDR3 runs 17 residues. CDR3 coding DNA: TGTGCCAGCAGCCAAGATACGCGGGAGGCGGAGGGAGATACGCAGTATTTT. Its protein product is CASSQDTREAEGDTQYF.

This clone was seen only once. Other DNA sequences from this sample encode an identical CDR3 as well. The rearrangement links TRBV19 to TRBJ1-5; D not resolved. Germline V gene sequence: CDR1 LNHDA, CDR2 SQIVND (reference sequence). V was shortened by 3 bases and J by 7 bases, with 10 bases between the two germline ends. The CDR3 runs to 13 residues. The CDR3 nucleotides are TGTGCCAGTAGTATGTCGGGTTGGCAGCCCCAGCATTTT. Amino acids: CASSMSGWQPQHF.

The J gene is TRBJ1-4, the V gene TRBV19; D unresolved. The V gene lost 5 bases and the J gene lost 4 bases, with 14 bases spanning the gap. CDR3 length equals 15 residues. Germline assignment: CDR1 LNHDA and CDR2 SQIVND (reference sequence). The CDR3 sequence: CASSSWTDFNEKLFF. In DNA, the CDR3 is TGTGCCAGTAGTTCTTGGACGGATTTTAATGAAAAACTGTTTTTT.

CDR3 nucleotide sequence: TGTGCCAGCAGTCCCTCGGGGCGCAGGGGAAGCCAAGAGACCCAGTACTTC. Its translation: CASSPSGRRGSQETQYF. The chain carries TRBV25-1 and TRBJ2-5; a possible D gene is TRBD1 (6 bases). Trimming stripped 5 bases from V and 1 base from J, with 20 bases between. Germline V gives CDR1 MGHDK, CDR2 SYGVNS. The CDR3 has 17 amino acids.

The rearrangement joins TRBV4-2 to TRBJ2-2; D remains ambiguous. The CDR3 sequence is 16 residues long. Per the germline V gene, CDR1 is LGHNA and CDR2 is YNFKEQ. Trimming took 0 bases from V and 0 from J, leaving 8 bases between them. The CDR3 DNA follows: TGTGCCAGCAGCCAAGAACCCATCCCGAACACCGGGGAGCTGTTTTTT. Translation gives CASSQEPIPNTGELFF.

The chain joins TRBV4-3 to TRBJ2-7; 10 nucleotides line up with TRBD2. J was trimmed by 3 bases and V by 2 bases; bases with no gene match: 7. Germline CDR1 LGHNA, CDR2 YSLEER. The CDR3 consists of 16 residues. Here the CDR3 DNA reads TGCGCCAGCAGCCAATGGGGGCCTAGCGGGAGCTACGAGCAGTACTTC. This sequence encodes CASSQWGPSGSYEQYF.

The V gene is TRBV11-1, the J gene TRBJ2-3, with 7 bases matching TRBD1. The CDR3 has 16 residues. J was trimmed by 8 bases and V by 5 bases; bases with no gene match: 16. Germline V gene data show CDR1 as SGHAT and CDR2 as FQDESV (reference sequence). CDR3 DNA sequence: TGTGCCAGCAGCATAGAGACAGGGTCGGGCCCAGTTACGCAGTATTTT. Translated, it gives CASSIETGSGPVTQYF.

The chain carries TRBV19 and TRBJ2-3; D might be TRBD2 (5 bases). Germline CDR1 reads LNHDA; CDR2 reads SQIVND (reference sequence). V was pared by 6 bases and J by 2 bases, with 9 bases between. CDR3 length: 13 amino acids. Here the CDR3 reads CASRLGYTDTQYF. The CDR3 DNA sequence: TGTGCCAGTAGACTAGGGTACACAGATACGCAGTATTTT.

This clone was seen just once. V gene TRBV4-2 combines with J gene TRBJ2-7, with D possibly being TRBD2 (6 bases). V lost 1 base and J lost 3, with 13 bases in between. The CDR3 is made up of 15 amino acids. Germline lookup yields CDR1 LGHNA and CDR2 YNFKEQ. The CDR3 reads CASSQGGVLSYEQYF. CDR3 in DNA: TGTGCCAGCAGCCAAGGGGGGGTCCTAAGCTACGAGCAGTACTTC.

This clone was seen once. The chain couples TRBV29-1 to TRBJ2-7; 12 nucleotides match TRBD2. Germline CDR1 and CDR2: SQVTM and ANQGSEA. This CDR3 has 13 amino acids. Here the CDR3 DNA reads TGCAGTGCAACTAGCGGGAGGTTCGACGAGCAGTACTTC. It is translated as CSATSGRFDEQYF.

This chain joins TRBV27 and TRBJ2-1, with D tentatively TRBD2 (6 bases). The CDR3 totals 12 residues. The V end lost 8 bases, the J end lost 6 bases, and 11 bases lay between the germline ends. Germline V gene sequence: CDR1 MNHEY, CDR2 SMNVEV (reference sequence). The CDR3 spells CASAEGPNEQFF. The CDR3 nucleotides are TGTGCCAGCGCGGAGGGTCCCAATGAGCAGTTCTTC.

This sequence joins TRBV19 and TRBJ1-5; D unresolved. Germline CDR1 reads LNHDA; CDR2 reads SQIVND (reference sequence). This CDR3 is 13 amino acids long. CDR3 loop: CASLLHSNQPQHF. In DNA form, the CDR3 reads TGTGCTTCACTTCTCCATAGCAATCAGCCCCAGCATTTT.

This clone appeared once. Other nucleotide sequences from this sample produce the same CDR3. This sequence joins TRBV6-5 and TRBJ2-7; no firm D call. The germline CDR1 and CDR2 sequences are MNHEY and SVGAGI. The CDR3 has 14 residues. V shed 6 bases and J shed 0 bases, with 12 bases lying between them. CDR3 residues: CASSPGASSYEQYF. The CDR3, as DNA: TGTGCCAGCAGCCCTGGAGCGAGCTCCTACGAGCAGTACTTC.

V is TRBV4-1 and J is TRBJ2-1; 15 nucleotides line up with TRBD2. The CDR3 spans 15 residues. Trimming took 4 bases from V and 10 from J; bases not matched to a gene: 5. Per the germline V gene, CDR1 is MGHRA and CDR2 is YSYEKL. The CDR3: CASSRTSGRAGEQFF. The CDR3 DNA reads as TGCGCCAGCAGCCGGACTAGCGGGAGGGCCGGCGAGCAGTTCTTC.

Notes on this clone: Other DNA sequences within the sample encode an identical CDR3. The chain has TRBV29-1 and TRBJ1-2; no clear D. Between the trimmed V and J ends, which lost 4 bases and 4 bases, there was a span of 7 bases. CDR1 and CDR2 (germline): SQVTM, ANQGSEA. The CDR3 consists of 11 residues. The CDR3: CSVAKGYGYTF. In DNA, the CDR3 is TGCAGCGTTGCGAAGGGCTATGGCTACACCTTC.

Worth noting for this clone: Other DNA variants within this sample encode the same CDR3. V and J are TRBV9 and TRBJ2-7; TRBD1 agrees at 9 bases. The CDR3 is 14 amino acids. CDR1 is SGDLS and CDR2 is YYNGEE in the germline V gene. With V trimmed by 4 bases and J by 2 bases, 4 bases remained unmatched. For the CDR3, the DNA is TGTGCCAGCAGCCCGACAGGGGGAACCTACGAGCAGTACTTC. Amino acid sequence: CASSPTGGTYEQYF.

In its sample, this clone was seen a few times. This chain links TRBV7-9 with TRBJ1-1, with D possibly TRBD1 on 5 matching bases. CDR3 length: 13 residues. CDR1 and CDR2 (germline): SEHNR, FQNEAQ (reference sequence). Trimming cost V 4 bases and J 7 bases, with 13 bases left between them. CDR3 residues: CASSWGFEDEAFF. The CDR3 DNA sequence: TGTGCCAGCAGCTGGGGCTTTGAGGATGAAGCTTTCTTT.